These 21 T cell receptor beta chains share one sample of origin, sequenced in a study of T cells in women clearing cervical HPV infection. The table came from immunoSEQ multiplex PCR; TCRdb's copy has only in-frame clones and leaves some out. Its table lists nearly 35,000 clones. The material sequenced was blood buffy coat. Receptor source: a woman aged 18 to 75 with a cervical HPV16 infection that either progressed to CIN3+ or cleared (not recorded which).

With regard to this clone: The read halts 3 residues ahead of the CDR3 end, with the missing end drawn from the germline J gene. The V gene is TRBV7-9, the J gene TRBJ2-3; possible D gene TRBD1, 5 bases. There are 14 residues in the CDR3. V dropped 4 bases and J dropped 2 bases, with 10 bases sitting between them. Germline loops: CDR1 SEHNR, CDR2 FQNEAQ (reference sequence). The CDR3 is CASSSPGYTDTQYF. CDR3 DNA, as far as it was read: TGTGCCAGCAGCTCACCAGGGTACACAGATACG. The variable domain in full, completed from reference TRBV7-9 and TRBJ2-3, reads DTGVSQNPRHKITKRGQNVTFRCDPISEHNRLYWYRQTLGQGPEFLTYFQNEAQLEKSRLLSDRFSAERPKGSFSTLEIQRTEQGDSAMYLCASSSPGYTDTQYFGPGTRLTVL.

About this clone: The CDR3 end falls 3 residues outside the read, so it is completed with the germline J gene. The chain couples TRBV5-1 to TRBJ2-4; D possibly corresponds to TRBD2 (5 bases). The CDR3 extends over 14 amino acids. Germline V gene lookup returns CDR1 SGHRS and CDR2 YFSETQ. V shed 2 bases and J shed 3 bases, with 9 bases lying between them. The CDR3 bases that were read are TGCGCCAGCAGCTTACCGGGGAGCAAAAACATT. It translates to CASSLPGSKNI. The complete CDR3 reads CASSLPGSKNIQYF.

Points on this clone: The read halts 3 residues ahead of the CDR3 end, with the missing end drawn from the germline J gene. The rearrangement uses TRBV7-2 and TRBJ2-5; the match to TRBD2 covers 15 bases. CDR3 size: 17 residues. The V gene end was trimmed by 0 bases and the J gene end by 2 bases; junction bases not matched to a gene: 1. The germline CDR1 and CDR2 sequences are SGHTA and FQGNSA. CDR3 region: CASSLAGLAGGQETQYF. The sequenced part of the CDR3 DNA is TGTGCCAGCAGCTTAGCGGGACTAGCGGGGGGACAAGAGACC. The full variable domain, its missing parts supplied by reference TRBV7-2 and TRBJ2-5, is GAGVSQSPSNKVTEKGKDVELRCDPISGHTALYWYRQSLGQGLEFLIYFQGNSAPDKSGLPSDRFSAERTGGSVSTLTIQRTQQEDSAVYLCASSLAGLAGGQETQYFGPGTRLLVL.

A note on this clone: Read data end 3 residues before the CDR3 end; the end is taken from the germline J gene. The chain is built from TRBV5-1 and TRBJ2-1, with 7 bases identical to TRBD2. The ends lost 4 bases at V and 6 bases at J; junction bases unmatched: 7. This CDR3 region has 14 residues. Germline CDR1 reads SGHRS; CDR2 reads YFSETQ. The CDR3 region is CASSLTTSRNEQFF. The sequenced CDR3 bases are TGCGCCAGCAGCCTCACGACTAGCCGCAATGAG.

As for this clone: The CDR3 end lies 3 residues beyond the end of the read and is filled in from the germline J gene. The rearrangement uses TRBV2 and TRBJ2-2; 9 nucleotides align to TRBD1. The CDR3 runs to 14 residues. CDR1 and CDR2 from the germline V gene are SNHLY and FYNNEI. The CDR3 sequence: CASTGTGTNSPLFF. The CDR3 DNA, read in part, is TGTGCCAGCACCGGGACAGGGACCAATTCACCG.

With respect to this clone: The DNA ends 3 residues before the CDR3 does, and the rest of the CDR3 is filled in from the germline J gene. The chain combines TRBV19 with TRBJ1-2; D not resolved. Per germline, CDR1 LNHDA and CDR2 SQIVND (reference sequence). The CDR3 has 12 residues. CDR3 bases read: TGTGCCAGTAGTATAAGGTACAATGAC. This encodes CASSIRYND. The entire CDR3 protein is CASSIRYNDYTF.

CDR3 bases read: TGTGCCAGCTCACCCAATGATGGCCCCAACTACGAG. Translation gives CASSPNDGPNYE. Given in full, the CDR3 is CASSPNDGPNYEAFF. The V gene is TRBV18, the J gene TRBJ1-1; D unclear. The read falls 3 residues short of the CDR3 end, and the missing part is taken from the germline J gene. In germline, CDR1 is KGHSH, CDR2 LQKENI. This CDR3 has 15 amino acids.

Incomplete CDR3 DNA: TGCAGCGCAACGAGGGACAGGGGATCCGGGGAG. It yields the protein CSATRDRGSGE. The full CDR3 protein reads CSATRDRGSGELFF. V is TRBV29-1 and J is TRBJ2-2, with 10 bases that match TRBD1. Read sequence stops 3 residues before the CDR3 end, and the germline J gene provides the missing end. V lost 7 bases to trimming and J lost 6 bases; unmatched junction nucleotides: 8. The CDR3 runs to 14 residues. Germline V CDR1 and CDR2: SQVTM, ANQGSEA.

Comment on this clone: The read ends 3 residues before the CDR3 terminus; that terminus is restored from the germline J gene. The J gene is TRBJ2-2, the V gene TRBV18, with 8 bases fitting TRBD1. This CDR3 spans 13 amino acids. The germline V gene has CDR1 KGHSH and CDR2 LQKENI. The part of the CDR3 DNA that was read is TGTGCCAGCTCACCCGACAGGGGTGAAAAG. It is translated as CASSPDRGEK. The full CDR3 reads CASSPDRGEKLFF.

With respect to this clone: The sequenced fragment ends 3 residues before the CDR3 boundary, so the rest is inferred from the germline J gene. V is TRBV20-1 and J is TRBJ2-5, with D possibly matching TRBD1 (7 bases). The CDR3 is made up of 16 amino acids. V lost 2 bases and J lost 5, with 21 bases in between. The germline gives CDR1 DFQATT, CDR2 SNEGSKA (reference sequence). CDR3 DNA (partial): TGCAGTGCTAGACACCCCTGGCTAGCAGGGGGGGAGACC. Amino acids: CSARHPWLAGGET. The complete CDR3 protein is CSARHPWLAGGETQYF.

CDR3 sequence: CASSLEPDTQYF. The DNA read from the CDR3 is TGTGCCAGCAGCTTGGAGCCAGATACG. The chain has TRBV5-4 and TRBJ2-3; D uncertain. The read is 3 residues too short to cover the CDR3 end, so that end is filled in from the germline J gene. This CDR3 has 12 residues. The V gene lost 0 bases and the J gene lost 4 bases, with 3 bases spanning the gap. Looked up from germline, CDR1 is SGHNT and CDR2 is YYREEE (reference sequence).

As regards this clone: The CDR3 is cut off 3 residues early in the read; its end comes from the germline J gene. The V gene is TRBV7-7, the J gene TRBJ2-2, with a tentative D call TRBD1 (6 bases). Trimming stripped 5 bases from V and 6 bases from J, with 16 bases between. Germline-derived CDR1 and CDR2 are SSHAT and FNYEAQ (reference sequence). The CDR3 contains 15 residues. CDR3 region: CASSPSGVYAGELFF. CDR3 bases read: TGTGCCAGCAGCCCATCAGGGGTGTACGCCGGGGAG.

Concerning this clone: The read falls 3 residues short of the CDR3 end, and the missing part is taken from the germline J gene. The gene calls are TRBV7-6 and TRBJ2-2, with a weak D call TRBD2 (5 bases). The germline V gene has CDR1 SGHVS and CDR2 FNYEAQ. Between the trimmed V and J ends, which lost 2 bases and 2 bases, there was a span of 12 bases. The CDR3 length is 16 residues. The CDR3 loop is CASSLPQRANTGELFF. The covered CDR3 bases are TGTGCCAGCAGCTTACCCCAGAGGGCCAACACCGGGGAG.

A remark on this clone: The read stops 3 residues short of the end of the CDR3; the missing end is completed from the germline J gene. This chain links TRBV2 with TRBJ2-3; possible D gene TRBD2, 6 bases. The CDR3 runs to 13 residues. CDR1 is SNHLY and CDR2 is FYNNEI in the germline V gene. CDR3 DNA (partial): TGTGCCAGCAGTTTTCTAGCGTCGGAGACG. Its protein is CASSFLASET. The full-length CDR3 reads as CASSFLASETQYF.

Worth noting for this clone: The read gets to within 3 residues of the CDR3 end, and the germline J gene fills in the rest. The chain employs TRBV18 and TRBJ1-4, with D unclear. This CDR3 is built from 14 residues. Germline lookup yields CDR1 KGHSH and CDR2 LQKENI. Trimming took 5 bases from V and 3 from J, leaving 10 bases between them. The CDR3 DNA, read in part, is TGTGCCAGCTCATCCGGCGGGCCTAATGAAAAA. Its protein product is CASSSGGPNEK. The entire CDR3 reads CASSSGGPNEKLFF.

Notes on this clone: Coverage ceases 3 residues before the CDR3 finishes, and the germline J gene fills in the end. This rearrangement joins TRBV7-3 to TRBJ1-1; D is uncertain. The CDR3 extends over 13 amino acids. Deletions cut 1 base from V and 1 base from J, with 4 bases between. Germline V gene sequence: CDR1 SGHTA, CDR2 FQGTGA. The DNA read from the CDR3 is TGTGCCAGCAGCTTAAACAGGAACACTGAA. Translating gives CASSLNRNTE. The whole CDR3 protein reads CASSLNRNTEAFF. The full variable domain, completed using reference TRBV7-3 and TRBJ1-1, is GAGVSQTPSNKVTEKGKYVELRCDPISGHTALYWYRQSLGQGPEFLIYFQGTGAADDSGLPNDRFFAVRPEGSVSTLKIQRTERGDSAVYLCASSLNRNTEAFFGQGTRLTVV.

Details on this clone: Read coverage stops 3 residues before the CDR3 terminus; the germline J gene supplies the remainder. This rearrangement joins TRBV5-1 to TRBJ2-7, with D maybe TRBD1 (6 bases). Germline lookup yields CDR1 SGHRS and CDR2 YFSETQ. The CDR3 has 16 residues. The ends were cut back, 4 bases at V and 2 bases at J, with 19 bases in the middle. The chain's CDR3 is CASSETTGTYTYEQYF. The DNA read from the CDR3 is TGCGCCAGCAGCGAGACTACCGGGACATACACCTACGAG.

About this clone itself: The read ends 3 residues before the CDR3 terminus; that terminus is restored from the germline J gene. This sequence joins TRBV5-1 and TRBJ1-6, with D possibly matching TRBD1 (5 bases). Between the trimmed V and J ends, which lost 4 bases and 4 bases, there was a span of 18 bases. The CDR3 runs to 17 residues. The germline CDR1 and CDR2 sequences are SGHRS and YFSETQ. CDR3 bases read: TGCGCCAGCAGCCCATCGGGGGGTCCCGATTATAATTCACCC. This translates into CASSPSGGPDYNSP. The entire CDR3 protein is CASSPSGGPDYNSPLHF.

A note on this clone: The read terminates 3 residues ahead of where the CDR3 ends, so the germline J gene completes it. V usage is TRBV7-2 and J usage is TRBJ2-7, with D maybe TRBD2 (5 bases). The germline V gene encodes CDR1 SGHTA and CDR2 FQGNSA. V was clipped by 1 base and J by 3 bases, with 13 bases between them. This CDR3 is built from 15 residues. CDR3 region: CASSLGLAANYEQYF. The DNA read from the CDR3 is TGTGCCAGCAGCTTAGGGCTAGCAGCAAACTACGAG. Full variable domain (missing parts from reference TRBV7-2 and TRBJ2-7): GAGVSQSPSNKVTEKGKDVELRCDPISGHTALYWYRQSLGQGLEFLIYFQGNSAPDKSGLPSDRFSAERTGGSVSTLTIQRTQQEDSAVYLCASSLGLAANYEQYFGPGTRLTVT.

On this clone itself: The read terminates 3 residues ahead of where the CDR3 ends, so the germline J gene completes it. This chain links TRBV2 with TRBJ2-5; D may be TRBD1 (7 bases). Between the trimmed V and J ends, which lost 5 bases and 4 bases, there was a span of 17 bases. The CDR3 contains 15 residues. CDR1 SNHLY and CDR2 FYNNEI come from the germline V gene. CDR3 DNA, as far as it was read: TGTGCCAGCAGTCTAGCCAGGGGGGTCGGAGAGACC. Its protein product is CASSLARGVGET. The entire CDR3 reads CASSLARGVGETQYF. The whole variable domain, filled in from reference TRBV2 and TRBJ2-5, reads EPEVTQTPSHQVTQMGQEVILRCVPISNHLYFYWYRQILGQKVEFLVSFYNNEISEKSEIFDDQFSVERPDGSNFTLKIRSTKLEDSAMYFCASSLARGVGETQYFGPGTRLLVL.

For this clone: Sequencing ends 3 residues short of the CDR3 end; the germline J gene provides the rest. The chain joins TRBV5-1 to TRBJ2-2, with 7 positions matching TRBD2. From germline, CDR1 is SGHRS and CDR2 YFSETQ. The CDR3 consists of 15 residues. Here the CDR3 reads CASSLFPGGGEKLFF. The DNA read from the CDR3 is TGCGCCAGCAGCTTGTTTCCTGGGGGGGGTGAAAAG.